One TCR beta chain is described in this entry. Its cognate antigen is unknown. The data belong to a study of OX40 agonist ivuxolimab in advanced cancers. CDR3 size: 12 residues. Per the germline V gene, CDR1 is KGHSY and CDR2 is FQNENV. Trimming removed 3 bases from V and 1 base from J, with 3 bases in between. General observations from the study: More expanded clones were seen, on average, in CD8+ T cells than in CD4+.

Clones were read by immunoSEQ multiplex PCR, and TCRdb kept only the in-frame ones, dropping some. The table records roughly 59,000 clones, roughly 88% of them present only once. The TCR was taken from an adult with an advanced solid tumor such as melanoma, head and neck, liver or kidney cancer. This chain joins TRBV16 and TRBJ1-1; no clear D. Sequences were derived from CD4+ or CD8+ T cells sorted from blood, sampled in a trial of the OX40 agonist ivuxolimab. This CDR3 reads CASSHTNTEAFF. Here the CDR3 DNA reads TGTGCCAGCAGCCACACGAACACTGAAGCTTTCTTT.